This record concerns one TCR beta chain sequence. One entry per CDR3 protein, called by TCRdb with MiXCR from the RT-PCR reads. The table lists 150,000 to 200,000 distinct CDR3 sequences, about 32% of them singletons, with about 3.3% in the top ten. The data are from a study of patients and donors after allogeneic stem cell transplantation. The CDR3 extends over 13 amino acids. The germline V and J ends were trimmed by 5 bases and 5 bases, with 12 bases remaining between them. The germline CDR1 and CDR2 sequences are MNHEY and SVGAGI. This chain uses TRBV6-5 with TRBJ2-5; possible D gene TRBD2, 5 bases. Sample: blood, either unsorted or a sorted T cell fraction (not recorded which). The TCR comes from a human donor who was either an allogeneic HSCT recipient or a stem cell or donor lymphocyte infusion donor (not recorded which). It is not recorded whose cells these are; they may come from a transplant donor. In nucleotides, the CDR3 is TGTGCCAGCAGTCCCGCTAGGAGGGAGACCCAGTACTTC. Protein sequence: CASSPARRETQYF.